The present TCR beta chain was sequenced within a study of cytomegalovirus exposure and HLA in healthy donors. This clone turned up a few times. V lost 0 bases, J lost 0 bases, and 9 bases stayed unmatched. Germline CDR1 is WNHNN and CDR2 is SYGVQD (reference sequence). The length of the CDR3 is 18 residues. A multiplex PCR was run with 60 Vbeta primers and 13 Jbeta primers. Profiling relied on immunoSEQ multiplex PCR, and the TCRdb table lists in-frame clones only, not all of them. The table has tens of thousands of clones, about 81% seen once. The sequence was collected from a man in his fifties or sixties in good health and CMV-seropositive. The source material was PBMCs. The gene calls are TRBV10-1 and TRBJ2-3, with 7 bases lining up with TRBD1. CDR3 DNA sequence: TGCGCCAGCAGTGAGTCTGGACTCCGGGACAGAAGCACAGATACGCAGTATTTT. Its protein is CASSESGLRDRSTDTQYF.